A selection of T cell receptor beta chains follows, all from one sample in a study of T-cell memory formation after mild COVID-19. TCRdb reanalysed the 5' RACE reads using MiXCR and keeps one entry per CDR3 protein. This sample has a few hundred thousand distinct CDR3 sequences, with 24% found just once. Sequenced material: PBMCs or a T cell subset sorted from them (not recorded which). Source of these receptors: an adult woman who had mild COVID-19 (a few samples of this study predate the infection). Cell type and time point are not known. CDR3s include the opening cysteine and the closing phenylalanine or tryptophan. The D gene is left open where the match is weak. Rows may omit the clone size; those that give it use once, few, many or a size class.

>-|-|TRBJ2-7|TRBV29-1
TGCAGCGCAGGTAATGCGGGGTTCACATACGAGCAGTACTTC
CSAGNAGFTYEQYF
>-|-|TRBJ2-5|TRBV5-1
TGCGCCAGCAGCTTGAGGGACCAAGAGACCCAGTACTTC
CASSLRDQETQYF
>-|-|TRBJ1-5|TRBV24-1
TGTGCCACCAGAAATGAGAGGCAGGCCATCAATCAGCCCCAGCATTTT
CATRNERQAINQPQHF
>-|few|TRBJ1-4|TRBV9
TGTGCCAGCAGCCCCCGCGCTCGTAATGAAAAACTGTTTTTT
CASSPRARNEKLFF
>-|-|TRBJ2-5|TRBV7-9
TGTGCCAGCAGCCCCCCGGAGGGTGAAGAGACCCAGTACTTC
CASSPPEGEETQYF
>TRBD1|many|TRBJ1-1|TRBV2
TGTGCCAGCAGGGCAGGACAGGGAAGAGGTGTCCCTGAAGCTTTCTTT
CASRAGQGRGVPEAFF
>-|-|TRBJ1-4|TRBV12-3/TRBV12-4
TGTGCCAGCAGTTTGCAGGGGTCGGGCAATGAAAAACTGTTTTTT
CASSLQGSGNEKLFF
>TRBD2|-|TRBJ2-1|TRBV9
TGTGCCAGCAGCGTAGGGACTAGCGGGGGGGCGGGTAACGATGAGCAGTTCTTC
CASSVGTSGGAGNDEQFF
>TRBD2|-|TRBJ2-2|TRBV7-3
TGTGCCAGCAGCCTCGGGACTAGCGGGAGTAAAGCCGGGGAGCTGTTTTTT
CASSLGTSGSKAGELFF
>TRBD1|-|TRBJ1-2|TRBV27
TGTGCCAGCAGTGTCCGCCGGGACAGCTATGGCTACACCTTC
CASSVRRDSYGYTF
>-|few|TRBJ2-1|TRBV7-9
TGTGCCAGCAGCTGGGACTTGACCTACAATGAGCAGTTCTTC
CASSWDLTYNEQFF
>TRBD1|-|TRBJ1-2|TRBV29-1
TGCAGCGTCGATCTCGGACAGGGGCAGAGCTACACCTTC
CSVDLGQGQSYTF
>-|-|TRBJ2-7|TRBV5-6
TGTGCCAGCAGCCCCGGAGTTTCCGAGCAGTACTTC
CASSPGVSEQYF
>-|many|TRBJ2-2|TRBV12-3/TRBV12-4
TGTGCCAGCACCCCCCGGGCCGGAACGAGAACCGGGGAGCTGTTTTTT
CASTPRAGTRTGELFF
>-|-|TRBJ2-5|TRBV24-1
TGTGCCACCAGTGATTTCCGGGTTGGTCAAGAGACCCAGTACTTC
CATSDFRVGQETQYF
>TRBD2|-|TRBJ2-1|TRBV20-1
TGCAGTGCTAGAGCTGCTGGGACTAGCGGGCTATACAATGAGCAGTTCTTC
CSARAAGTSGLYNEQFF
>TRBD1|few|TRBJ1-5|TRBV5-6
TGTGCCAGCAGCCCTGGGACAGGGGTTCAGCCCCAGCATTTT
CASSPGTGVQPQHF
>TRBD2|-|TRBJ2-1|TRBV20-1
TGCAGTGCTAGGTGGCTAGCGGGAGAGGGAAATGAGCAGTTCTTC
CSARWLAGEGNEQFF
>-|-|TRBJ2-5|TRBV7-9
TGTGCCAGCACCAACGTCGGCAGAGAAGAGACCCAGTACTTC
CASTNVGREETQYF
>-|-|TRBJ1-1|TRBV7-9
TGTGCCAGCAGTTCTATTGACAGTTTGAACACTGAAGCTTTCTTT
CASSSIDSLNTEAFF
>-|-|TRBJ2-5|TRBV5-1
TGCGCCAGCAGCCCTGTGGGGCTGTGGGAGACCCAGTACTTC
CASSPVGLWETQYF
>TRBD1|few|TRBJ2-3|TRBV7-2
TGTGCCAGCAGCTCCCTGACAGGGTCGGGCACAGATACGCAGTATTTT
CASSSLTGSGTDTQYF
>TRBD1|few|TRBJ2-2|TRBV12-3/TRBV12-4
TGTGCCAGCAGTACCCGACAGGGAAACACCGGGGAGCTGTTTTTT
CASSTRQGNTGELFF
>-|-|TRBJ1-5|TRBV4-3
TGCGCCAGCAGCCCCGATCGGGGTCAGCCCCAGCATTTT
CASSPDRGQPQHF
>TRBD2|-|TRBJ2-2|TRBV7-2
TGTGCCAGCAGCCCCCCACCTTGGACTAGCCACAACACCGGGGAGCTGTTTTTT
CASSPPPWTSHNTGELFF
>-|few|TRBJ2-7|TRBV11-2
TGTGCCAGCAGCTTCTCCGGGGGACAGTACGAGCAGTACTTC
CASSFSGGQYEQYF
>TRBD2|-|TRBJ2-3|TRBV20-1
TGCAGTGCTAGAATGTCTAGCGGGGTCGGAGATACGCAGTATTTT
CSARMSSGVGDTQYF
>-|few|TRBJ2-5|TRBV20-1
TGCAGTGCTGGGGGTGGGGCAGGGGACCAAGAGACCCAGTACTTC
CSAGGGAGDQETQYF
>-|once|TRBJ1-6|TRBV18
TGTGCCAGCTCACCCTTTGACACGTATAATTCACCCCTCCACTTT
CASSPFDTYNSPLHF